This TCR beta chain is from a study of T cell responses to AZD1222 COVID-19 vaccine. Regarding the study as a whole: Clonal diversity may have been underestimated, and the donors were mostly white British, with more females than males.

On this clone itself: Its antigen is not identified.

This CDR3 spans 12 amino acids. Per the germline V gene, CDR1 is SGHTA and CDR2 is FQGNSA. V dropped 5 bases and J dropped 10 bases, with 11 bases sitting between them. Assay: immunoSEQ multiplex PCR; the TCRdb copy retains only in-frame clones and omits some. The data hold around 140,000 clones, with about 91% observed a single time. The TCR originated in an adult who received the AZD1222 COVID-19 vaccine. V usage is TRBV7-2 and J usage is TRBJ1-4, with D possibly matching TRBD1 (5 bases). Sequencing was performed on peripheral blood, taken 28 days after the second AZD1222 dose. The CDR3 DNA follows: TGTGCCAGCAGCCGGGACCCCATAAAACTGTTTTTT. Protein sequence: CASSRDPIKLFF.